The 32 T cell receptor beta chains below all came from one sample that was sequenced in a study of shared clonotypes between healthy human individuals (dated by TCRdb to 2020 to 2021). The method was the immunoSEQ multiplex PCR assay. TCRdb stores this immuneACCESS table with in-frame sequences only. Part of the clones is absent; in the studies checked, under half of the shortfall reflects unresolved V genes, and no reason is known for the rest. The sample yields some 1.5 million clones; 95% to 97% were counted once. The ten largest clones take up approximately 1% of the sample. The sequenced sample was naive CD4+ T cells sorted from blood. Interpreted using the paper, the cell subset or site label stands for: CD45RA+ positively selected. The receptors derive from a man aged 25-40 years in good health.

The chain carries TRBV5-1 and TRBJ2-7, with D perhaps TRBD1 (6 bases). From germline, CDR1 is SGHRS and CDR2 YFSETQ. There are 14 residues in the CDR3. V lost 3 bases, J lost 3 bases, and 13 bases lay in between. The CDR3 region is CASSSVQGNYEQYF. The DNA of the CDR3 is TGCGCCAGCAGCTCCGTCCAGGGGAACTACGAGCAGTACTTC.

The chain recombines TRBV5-1 with TRBJ1-1; D is uncertain. The CDR3 sequence is 14 residues long. V shed 3 bases and J shed 6 bases, with 15 bases lying between them. Per the germline V gene, CDR1 is SGHRS and CDR2 is YFSETQ. The CDR3 here is CASSYNWDGSEAFF. In DNA form, the CDR3 reads TGCGCCAGCAGCTATAACTGGGATGGGTCTGAAGCTTTCTTT.

V is TRBV29-1 and J is TRBJ2-5, with D unresolved. Germline V gene lookup returns CDR1 SQVTM and CDR2 ANQGSEA. The CDR3 contains 14 residues. Trimming left V 4 bases short and J 5 bases short, with 17 bases between. The CDR3 sequence: CSVALLVQEETQYF. Written as DNA, the CDR3 is TGCAGCGTTGCCCTCCTAGTTCAGGAGGAGACCCAGTACTTC. The full variable domain, with the rest looked up from reference TRBV29-1 and TRBJ2-5, is SAVISQKPSRDICQRGTSLTIQCQVDSQVTMMFWYRQQPGQSLTLIATANQGSEATYESGFVIDKFPISRPNLTFSTLTVSNMSPEDSSIYLCSVALLVQEETQYFGPGTRLLVL.

Regarding this clone: Sequence at one end of the junction differs from germline and may be a read error. This chain joins TRBV5-4 and TRBJ2-7, with 11 bases identical to TRBD2. Germline V CDR1 and CDR2: SGHNT, YYREEE (reference sequence). The CDR3 covers 13 residues. The CDR3 sequence: CASSFDSSGGITF. In DNA, the CDR3 is TGTGCCAGCAGCTTTGATTCTAGCGGGGGGATTACCTTC.

The chain combines TRBV6-4 with TRBJ1-4; 7 positions agree with TRBD1. V shed 11 bases and J 7 bases; nucleotides not matched to a gene: 10. This CDR3 comprises 13 residues. The germline CDR1 and CDR2 sequences are MRHNA and SNTAGT. Here the CDR3 reads CASRDSPSEKLFF. CDR3 nucleotide sequence: TGTGCCTCCAGGGACAGTCCGTCTGAAAAACTGTTTTTT.

The chain links TRBV6-6 to TRBJ2-1, with D hard to call. Trimming pared 0 bases from V and 10 bases from J, leaving 10 bases between. In germline, CDR1 is MNHNY, CDR2 SVGAGI (reference sequence). There are 13 residues in the CDR3. The CDR3 bases are TGTGCCAGCAGTTACTCCTCCTCCTGGGAGCAGTTCTTC. Translation gives CASSYSSSWEQFF.

The chain is built from TRBV29-1 and TRBJ1-1; D is perhaps TRBD1 (5 bases). V lost 2 bases and J 3 bases, leaving 13 bases between the germline ends. CDR1 SQVTM and CDR2 ANQGSEA come from the germline V gene. The CDR3 is made up of 14 amino acids. The CDR3 DNA follows: TGCAGCGTTGAACGTACGGGGGGGTACACTGAAGCTTTCTTT. Protein: CSVERTGGYTEAFF. Together with reference TRBV29-1 and TRBJ1-1, the CDR3 gives the full variable domain: SAVISQKPSRDICQRGTSLTIQCQVDSQVTMMFWYRQQPGQSLTLIATANQGSEATYESGFVIDKFPISRPNLTFSTLTVSNMSPEDSSIYLCSVERTGGYTEAFFGQGTRLTVV.

The rearrangement joins TRBV9 to TRBJ2-1; 7 bases fit TRBD2. CDR1 is SGDLS, CDR2 YYNGEE, per germline. The V segment lost 1 base and the J segment 2 bases; nucleotides outside the gene matches: 3. This CDR3 is 15 amino acids long. Here the CDR3 reads CASSVRGSTYNEQFF. CDR3 in DNA: TGTGCCAGCAGCGTACGCGGGAGCACCTACAATGAGCAGTTCTTC.

The chain recombines TRBV6-5 with TRBJ1-4; D ambiguous. The CDR3 totals 13 residues. CDR1 and CDR2 (germline): MNHEY, SVGAGI. Trimming took off 6 bases at V and 8 bases at J, with 13 bases between the two ends. This CDR3 reads CASRSRPVEKLFF. In DNA form, the CDR3 reads TGTGCCAGCAGATCTCGGCCAGTGGAAAAACTGTTTTTT.

This sequence joins TRBV19 and TRBJ2-7; TRBD1 matches at 7 bases. The CDR3 contains 14 residues. V trimming: 6 bases; J trimming: 4 bases; junction bases outside the gene matches: 9. Germline values: CDR1 LNHDA, CDR2 SQIVND (reference sequence). The CDR3 spells CASSVEGGAYEQYF. As DNA, the CDR3 is TGTGCCAGTAGCGTGGAAGGGGGCGCGTACGAGCAGTACTTC.

Worth noting for this clone: Other DNA sequences in this sample translate to the same CDR3. This chain uses TRBV7-2 with TRBJ1-5; D gene uncertain. Trimming removed 5 bases at V and 0 bases at J, with 5 bases between. From germline, CDR1 is SGHTA and CDR2 FQGNSA. This CDR3 has 13 residues. This chain's CDR3 is CASSPYSNQPQHF. The CDR3 coding sequence is TGTGCCAGCAGCCCGTATAGCAATCAGCCCCAGCATTTT.

The CDR3 loop is CASTRTQHSYEQYF. As DNA, the CDR3 is TGTGCCAGCACAAGGACCCAACACTCCTACGAGCAGTACTTC. The chain carries TRBV6-6 and TRBJ2-7; no firm D call. The germline V and J ends were trimmed by 7 bases and 0 bases, with 13 bases remaining between them. This CDR3 is 14 amino acids long. CDR1 is MNHNY and CDR2 is SVGAGI in the germline V gene (reference sequence).

Of note for this clone: In the same sample, other DNA sequences code for this CDR3. The rearrangement joins TRBV5-1 to TRBJ1-5, with D perhaps TRBD1 (5 bases). V lost 0 bases to trimming and J lost 0 bases, with 7 bases between them. Germline lookup yields CDR1 SGHRS and CDR2 YFSETQ. CDR3 length: 15 amino acids. DNA for the CDR3: TGCGCCAGCAGCTTGGTCGGGGGTAGCAATCAGCCCCAGCATTTT. Translating it yields CASSLVGGSNQPQHF.

The chain recombines TRBV28 with TRBJ2-5; D gene unclear. Trimming stripped 8 bases from V and 0 bases from J, with 10 bases between. This CDR3 contains 13 residues. Per germline, CDR1 MDHEN and CDR2 SYDVKM. The CDR3 reads CASLSGNQETQYF. The CDR3 coding sequence is TGTGCCAGCCTCTCGGGCAACCAAGAGACCCAGTACTTC.

Worth noting for this clone: Distinct nucleotide sequences in the sample also encode this CDR3. The chain joins TRBV2 to TRBJ1-4; D gene unclear. Between the trimmed V and J ends, which lost 6 bases and 0 bases, there was a span of 8 bases. The CDR3 runs 14 residues. Germline assignment: CDR1 SNHLY and CDR2 FYNNEI. CDR3 region: CASRRTATNEKLFF. The CDR3 nucleotides are TGTGCCAGCAGACGGACTGCAACTAATGAAAAACTGTTTTTT.

The chain couples TRBV28 to TRBJ2-2, with 7 bases matching TRBD1. Per germline, CDR1 MDHEN and CDR2 SYDVKM. The CDR3 is 15 amino acids. The junction had 4 bases not matched to a gene; V was cut back by 5 bases and J by 1 base. CDR3 sequence: CASSTGTENTGELFF. CDR3 nucleotide sequence: TGTGCCAGCAGTACCGGGACAGAGAACACCGGGGAGCTGTTTTTT.

The rearrangement links TRBV11-2 to TRBJ2-7; 8 bases are shared with TRBD2. Per germline, CDR1 SGHAT and CDR2 FQNNGV. The V and J ends lost 1 base and 3 bases, in that order; junction bases with no gene match: 5. CDR3 length equals 15 residues. The CDR3 region is CASSLGSGIIYEQYF. The CDR3 region has the DNA TGTGCCAGCAGCTTAGGTAGCGGGATTATCTACGAGCAGTACTTC. Combining the CDR3 with reference TRBV11-2 and TRBJ2-7 gives the whole variable domain EAGVAQSPRYKIIEKRQSVAFWCNPISGHATLYWYQQILGQGPKLLIQFQNNGVVDDSQLPKDRFSAERLKGVDSTLKIQPAKLEDSAVYLCASSLGSGIIYEQYFGPGTRLTVT.

This chain joins TRBV2 and TRBJ2-1; D is perhaps TRBD2 (5 bases). Looked up from germline, CDR1 is SNHLY and CDR2 is FYNNEI. V was shortened by 8 bases and J by 8 bases, with 16 bases between the two germline ends. The CDR3 is 13 residues long. Here the CDR3 DNA reads TGTGCCAGCGGCACCCCACTAGTCTATGAGCAGTTCTTC. Translating it yields CASGTPLVYEQFF.

The V and J genes are TRBV7-2 and TRBJ2-5; a weak D match, TRBD1 (6 bases). Germline CDR1 SGHTA, CDR2 FQGNSA. Trimming took 4 bases from V and 4 from J, leaving 13 bases between them. CDR3 length: 14 amino acids. The CDR3 spells CASSYFQGTETQYF. CDR3 coding DNA: TGTGCCAGCAGCTACTTCCAGGGGACAGAGACCCAGTACTTC. The full variable domain, with the rest looked up from reference TRBV7-2 and TRBJ2-5, is GAGVSQSPSNKVTEKGKDVELRCDPISGHTALYWYRQSLGQGLEFLIYFQGNSAPDKSGLPSDRFSAERTGGSVSTLTIQRTQQEDSAVYLCASSYFQGTETQYFGPGTRLLVL.

The genes are TRBV6-5 and TRBJ2-1, with TRBD1 matching over 7 bases. Trimming removed 4 bases from V and 9 bases from J; junction bases left unmatched: 12. The CDR3 length is 15 residues. Germline lookup yields CDR1 MNHEY and CDR2 SVGAGI. DNA of the CDR3: TGTGCCAGCAGTTCGGGACAGTTCCCCCGTGTTGAGCAGTTCTTC. Its protein is CASSSGQFPRVEQFF.

The chain joins TRBV20-1 to TRBJ2-1; D possibly corresponds to TRBD2 (5 bases). V gave up 8 bases and J gave up 10 bases, with 15 bases separating them. Per the germline V gene, CDR1 is DFQATT and CDR2 is SNEGSKA (reference sequence). CDR3 size: 11 residues. CDR3 bases: TGCAGTTCCAAGGACTGGTCGGAGCAGTTCTTC. Translating it yields CSSKDWSEQFF.

The gene calls are TRBV28 and TRBJ1-5, with D uncertain. The CDR3 has 12 amino acids. Germline V gene data show CDR1 as MDHEN and CDR2 as SYDVKM. V shed 9 bases and J shed 5 bases, with 11 bases lying between them. CDR3 residues: CASSNQHQPQHF. CDR3 in DNA: TGTGCCAGTTCTAACCAACATCAGCCCCAGCATTTT.

The rearrangement joins TRBV6-5 to TRBJ1-2, with D perhaps matching TRBD1 (6 bases). CDR3 length: 14 residues. CDR1 MNHEY and CDR2 SVGAGI come from the germline V gene. V was shortened by 2 bases and J by 8 bases, with 15 bases between the two germline ends. The CDR3 DNA is TGTGCCAGCAGTTACCAAGGGGGGAGCGCGGGCTACACCTTC. This encodes CASSYQGGSAGYTF.

The V call is TRBV29-1, the J call TRBJ1-2, with D possibly being TRBD1 (5 bases). This CDR3 is built from 14 residues. The V gene lost 4 bases and the J gene lost 2 bases, with 14 bases spanning the gap. The germline gives CDR1 SQVTM, CDR2 ANQGSEA. This CDR3 is CSVGGDPPNYGYTF. DNA for the CDR3: TGCAGCGTTGGAGGGGACCCGCCGAACTATGGCTACACCTTC. Variable domain in full (rest from reference TRBV29-1 and TRBJ1-2): SAVISQKPSRDICQRGTSLTIQCQVDSQVTMMFWYRQQPGQSLTLIATANQGSEATYESGFVIDKFPISRPNLTFSTLTVSNMSPEDSSIYLCSVGGDPPNYGYTFGSGTRLTVV.

The chain is built from TRBV9 and TRBJ2-7, with TRBD2 matching 8 bases. The CDR3 sequence is 15 residues long. Germline-derived CDR1 and CDR2 are SGDLS and YYNGEE. V shed 4 bases and J 1 base; nucleotides not matched to a gene: 7. The CDR3 reads CASSISGTRSYEQYF. CDR3 in DNA: TGTGCCAGCAGCATCTCCGGGACTAGATCCTACGAGCAGTACTTC.

Regarding this clone: Other nucleotide sequences from this sample produce the same CDR3. The genes are TRBV10-3 and TRBJ2-7; no reliable D call. The CDR3 runs to 12 residues. From germline, CDR1 is ENHRY and CDR2 SYGVKD. V lost 3 bases and J 0 bases, leaving 3 bases between the germline ends. The CDR3 region has the DNA TGTGCCATCAGTGAAAGCTCCTACGAGCAGTACTTC. Its translation is CAISESSYEQYF.

The J gene is TRBJ2-7, the V gene TRBV15; 11 bases agree with TRBD2. The junction had 3 bases not matched to a gene; V was cut back by 0 bases and J by 5 bases. The CDR3 sequence is 15 residues long. Germline-derived CDR1 and CDR2 are LNHNV and YYDKDF (reference sequence). CDR3 nucleotide sequence: TGTGCCACCAGCAGAGAGACTAGCGGGATAGACGAGCAGTACTTC. Translation gives CATSRETSGIDEQYF.

The chain recombines TRBV7-9 with TRBJ2-5; D is undetermined. V lost 0 bases to trimming and J lost 2 bases, with 10 bases between them. The CDR3 covers 15 residues. Germline lookup yields CDR1 SEHNR and CDR2 FQNEAQ (reference sequence). CDR3 nucleotides: TGTGCCAGCAGCTTAGCGCGCCAGACACAAGAGACCCAGTACTTC. It is translated as CASSLARQTQETQYF.

A note on this clone: Other DNA sequences in the same sample also yield this CDR3. The chain links TRBV18 to TRBJ1-3, with D tentatively TRBD1 (6 bases). Trimming removed 3 bases at V and 0 bases at J, with 12 bases between. The CDR3 spans 16 residues. Per germline, CDR1 KGHSH and CDR2 LQKENI. The CDR3 bases are TGTGCCAGCTCACCGTCCCGGACAGCCTCTGGAAACACCATATATTTT. This sequence encodes CASSPSRTASGNTIYF. Based on the CDR3 plus reference TRBV18 and TRBJ1-3, the full variable domain is NAGVMQNPRHLVRRRGQEARLRCSPMKGHSHVYWYRQLPEEGLKFMVYLQKENIIDESGMPKERFSAEFPKEGPSILRIQQVVRGDSAAYFCASSPSRTASGNTIYFGEGSWLTVV.

The chain joins TRBV5-6 to TRBJ1-1; D gene unclear. With 0 bases removed from V and 6 bases from J, the gap between germline ends came to 12 bases. Germline V gives CDR1 SGHDT, CDR2 YYEEEE. CDR3 size: 14 residues. CDR3 sequence (DNA): TGTGCCAGCAGCTTGGGCCGACTTGGTGCTGAAGCTTTCTTT. Translation: CASSLGRLGAEAFF.

The chain couples TRBV19 to TRBJ1-5, with 10 nucleotides matching TRBD1. The CDR3 is 15 amino acids. CDR1 is LNHDA and CDR2 is SQIVND in the germline V gene (reference sequence). Losses at the gene ends were 3 bases for V and 6 bases for J; bases not matched to a gene: 5. The CDR3 here is CASSMRDRGAQPQHF. In DNA, the CDR3 is TGTGCCAGTAGTATGCGGGACAGGGGTGCTCAGCCCCAGCATTTT.

The chain couples TRBV28 to TRBJ1-2; no reliable D call. This CDR3 comprises 21 residues. V was cut by 1 base and J by 0 bases, with 27 bases left in between. Looked up from germline, CDR1 is MDHEN and CDR2 is SYDVKM. The CDR3 DNA reads as TGTGCCAGCAGTTTATCCACTCTCGCCAGGAACCTGGGGATATCTAACTATGGCTACACCTTC. Its protein is CASSLSTLARNLGISNYGYTF.